This TCR beta chain was retrieved from a study of blood T cell repertoires in COVID-19. Per the study methods: Nucleated cell counts were estimated from reference gene primer amplification. Sequencing used immunoSEQ multiplex PCR; TCRdb keeps in-frame clones, though not all of them. The V and J calls and clone size come from that table; D and trimming were worked out from the DNA. In the table there are about 130,000 clones, 80% to 90% of which are singletons. CDR1 LNHDA and CDR2 SQIVND come from the germline V gene (reference sequence). V was clipped by 4 bases and J by 6 bases, with 9 bases between them. The CDR3 is 12 amino acids. Clinical history as reported by participants underpinned cohort assignment.

The genes are TRBV19 and TRBJ1-2, with D possibly matching TRBD1 (5 bases). Sequenced material: PBMCs or T cells enriched from blood (not recorded which). This clonotype was sampled from a middle-aged man with acute COVID-19. CDR3 sequence: CASSRQGDGYTF. The CDR3 DNA is TGTGCCAGTAGTAGGCAGGGCGATGGCTACACCTTC.